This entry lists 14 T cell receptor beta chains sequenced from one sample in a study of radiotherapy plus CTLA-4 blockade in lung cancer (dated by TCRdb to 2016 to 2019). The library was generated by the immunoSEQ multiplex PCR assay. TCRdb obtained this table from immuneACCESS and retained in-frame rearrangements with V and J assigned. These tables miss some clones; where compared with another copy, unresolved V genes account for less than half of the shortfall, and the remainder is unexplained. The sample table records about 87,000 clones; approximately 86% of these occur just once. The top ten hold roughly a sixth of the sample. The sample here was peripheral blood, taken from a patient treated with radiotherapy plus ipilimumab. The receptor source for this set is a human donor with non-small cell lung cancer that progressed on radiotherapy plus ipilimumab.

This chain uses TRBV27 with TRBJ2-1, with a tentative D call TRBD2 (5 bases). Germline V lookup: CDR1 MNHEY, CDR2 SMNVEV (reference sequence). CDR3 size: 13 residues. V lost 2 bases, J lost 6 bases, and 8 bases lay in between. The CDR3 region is CASSLDTSNEQFF. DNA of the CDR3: TGTGCCAGCAGTTTAGATACTAGCAATGAGCAGTTCTTC.

CDR3 region: CASSLGLPRETQYF. CDR3 bases: TGTGCCAGCAGCTTAGGGCTCCCACGCGAGACCCAGTACTTC. This sequence joins TRBV7-9 and TRBJ2-5, with D unclear. Germline CDR1 is SEHNR and CDR2 is FQNEAQ (reference sequence). This CDR3 comprises 14 residues. V lost 1 base and J lost 5, with 11 bases in between.

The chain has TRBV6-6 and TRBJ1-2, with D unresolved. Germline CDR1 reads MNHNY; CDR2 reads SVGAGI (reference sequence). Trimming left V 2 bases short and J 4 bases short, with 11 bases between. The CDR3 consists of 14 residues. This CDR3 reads CASSYGWDGYGYTF. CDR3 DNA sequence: TGTGCCAGCAGTTACGGGTGGGATGGCTATGGCTACACCTTC.

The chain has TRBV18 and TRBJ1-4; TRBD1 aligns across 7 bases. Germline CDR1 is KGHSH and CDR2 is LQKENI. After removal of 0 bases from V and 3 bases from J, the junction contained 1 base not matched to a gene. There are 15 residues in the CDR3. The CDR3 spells CASSPPRGSNEKLFF. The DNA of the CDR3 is TGTGCCAGCTCACCACCCAGGGGGTCTAATGAAAAACTGTTTTTT.

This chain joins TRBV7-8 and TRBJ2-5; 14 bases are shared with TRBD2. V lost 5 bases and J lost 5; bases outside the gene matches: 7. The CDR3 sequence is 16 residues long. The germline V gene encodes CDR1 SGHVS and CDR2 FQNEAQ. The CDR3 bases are TGTGCCAGCAGCCCGCCGGGACTAGCGGGAGACGAGACCCAGTACTTC. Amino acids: CASSPPGLAGDETQYF.

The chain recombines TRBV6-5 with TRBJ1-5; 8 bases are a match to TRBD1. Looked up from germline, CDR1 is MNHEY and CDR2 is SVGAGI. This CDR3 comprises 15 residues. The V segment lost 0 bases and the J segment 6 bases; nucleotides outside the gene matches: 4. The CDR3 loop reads CASSYSQGAGQPQHF. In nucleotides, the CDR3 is TGTGCCAGCAGTTACTCTCAGGGGGCGGGTCAGCCCCAGCATTTT.

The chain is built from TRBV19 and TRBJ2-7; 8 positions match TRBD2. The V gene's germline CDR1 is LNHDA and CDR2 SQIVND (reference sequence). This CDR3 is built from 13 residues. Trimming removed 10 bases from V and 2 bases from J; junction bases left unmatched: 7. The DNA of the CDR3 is TGTGCCACCGGGGGGGGACCTACCTACGAGCAGTACTTC. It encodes CATGGGPTYEQYF. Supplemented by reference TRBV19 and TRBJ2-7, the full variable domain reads DGGITQSPKYLFRKEGQNVTLSCEQNLNHDAMYWYRQDPGQGLRLIYYSQIVNDFQKGDIAEGYSVSREKKESFPLTVTSAQKNPTAFYLCATGGGPTYEQYFGPGTRLTVT.

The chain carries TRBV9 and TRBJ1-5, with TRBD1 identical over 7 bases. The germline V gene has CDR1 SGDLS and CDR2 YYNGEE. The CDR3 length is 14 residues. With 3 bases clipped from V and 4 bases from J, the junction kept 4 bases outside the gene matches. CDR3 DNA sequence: TGTGCCAGCAGCGGGGGACAGCCTAATCAGCCCCAGCATTTT. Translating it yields CASSGGQPNQPQHF.

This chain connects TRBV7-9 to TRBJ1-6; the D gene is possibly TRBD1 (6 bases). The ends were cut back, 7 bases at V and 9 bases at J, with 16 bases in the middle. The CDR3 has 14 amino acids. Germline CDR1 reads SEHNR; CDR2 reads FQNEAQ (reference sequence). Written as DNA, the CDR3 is TGTGCCAGCAACCGTGGGGGGGCTAGTTCACCCCTCCACTTT. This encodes CASNRGGASSPLHF.

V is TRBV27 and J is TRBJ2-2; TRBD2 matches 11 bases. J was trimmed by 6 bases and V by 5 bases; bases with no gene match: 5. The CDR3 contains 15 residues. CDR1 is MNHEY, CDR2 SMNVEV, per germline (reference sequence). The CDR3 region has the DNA TGTGCCAGCAGTGCACTAGCGGGAGTCCCCGGGGAGCTGTTTTTT. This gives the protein CASSALAGVPGELFF.

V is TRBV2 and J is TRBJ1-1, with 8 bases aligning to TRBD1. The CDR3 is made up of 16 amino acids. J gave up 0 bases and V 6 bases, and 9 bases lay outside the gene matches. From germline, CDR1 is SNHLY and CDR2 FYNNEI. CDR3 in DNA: TGTGCCAGCAGGTTCCAACAGGGGGGACTGAACACTGAAGCTTTCTTT. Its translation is CASRFQQGGLNTEAFF.

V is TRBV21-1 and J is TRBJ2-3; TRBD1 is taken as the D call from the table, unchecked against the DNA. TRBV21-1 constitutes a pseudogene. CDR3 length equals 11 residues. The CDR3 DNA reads TGTGCCAGCAGCAGGGTTACAGGCGGGTATTTT. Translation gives CASSRVTGGYF.

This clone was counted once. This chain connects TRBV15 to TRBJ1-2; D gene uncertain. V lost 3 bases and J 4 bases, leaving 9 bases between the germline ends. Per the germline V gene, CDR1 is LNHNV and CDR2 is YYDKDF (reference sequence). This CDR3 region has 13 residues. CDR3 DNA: TGTGCCACCAGCAGTGACTCGGGCTATGGCTACACCTTC. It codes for CATSSDSGYGYTF. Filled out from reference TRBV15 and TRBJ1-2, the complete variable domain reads DAMVIQNPRYQVTQFGKPVTLSCSQTLNHNVMYWYQQKSSQAPKLLFHYYDKDFNNEADTPDNFQSRRPNTSFCFLDIRSPGLGDTAMYLCATSSDSGYGYTFGSGTRLTVV.

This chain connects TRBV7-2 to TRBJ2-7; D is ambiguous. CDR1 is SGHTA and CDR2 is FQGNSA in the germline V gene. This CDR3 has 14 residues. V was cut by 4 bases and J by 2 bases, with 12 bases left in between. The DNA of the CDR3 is TGTGCCAGCAGCTCACCCAGTAGACCCTACGAGCAGTACTTC. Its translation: CASSSPSRPYEQYF. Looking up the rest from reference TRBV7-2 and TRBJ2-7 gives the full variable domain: GAGVSQSPSNKVTEKGKDVELRCDPISGHTALYWYRQSLGQGLEFLIYFQGNSAPDKSGLPSDRFSAERTGGSVSTLTIQRTQQEDSAVYLCASSSPSRPYEQYFGPGTRLTVT.